A selection of T cell receptor beta chains follows, all from one sample in a study of blood T cell repertoires in COVID-19. The data were produced by immunoSEQ multiplex PCR, yet TCRdb's version contains in-frame clones alone and is incomplete. The profile shows roughly 220,000 clones, under 90% of them singletons. Sequenced: peripheral blood. The receptor set was obtained from a man aged 25 to 40 with active or convalescent COVID-19. CDR3s leave out the opening cysteine and the closing phenylalanine or tryptophan. The D gene is left open where the match is weak. Rows give clone size only sometimes, using once, few, many, or a class for an expanded clone.

clone_size j_call v_call d_call cdr3_aa
NA TRBJ2-5 TRBV18 NA ASSRSTASGSQETQY
NA TRBJ2-7 TRBV7-2 NA ASSFGALGGYEQY
NA TRBJ2-5 TRBV5-6 NA ASKEGGKTQY
NA TRBJ1-5 TRBV6-2/TRBV6-3 TRBD1 ASSWRDRGYNQPQH
NA TRBJ2-3 TRBV6-6 TRBD2 ASTSTPGLASDTQY
NA TRBJ1-4 TRBV27 NA ASSAPEEQF
NA TRBJ2-7 TRBV3-1/TRBV3-2 TRBD1 ASSPTGGTSHYEQY
NA TRBJ1-6 TRBV30 TRBD1 AWRGQGLSPLH
NA TRBJ2-2 TRBV5-1 TRBD2 ASSLRLAETTGELF
NA TRBJ2-1 TRBV7-2 TRBD2 ASSPTSDRNEQF
NA TRBJ2-6 TRBV6-5 TRBD1 ASRQGASGANVLT
NA TRBJ2-3 TRBV18 NA ASSPRGPASTDTQY
NA TRBJ1-1 TRBV5-4 TRBD1 ASSLVGTGEAF
NA TRBJ2-3 TRBV28 TRBD2 ASEWGTSGRFDTQY
NA TRBJ1-6 TRBV13 TRBD1 ASSQDRAGYNSPLH
NA TRBJ2-5 TRBV3-1/TRBV3-2 NA ASSQALQGETQY
NA TRBJ2-2 TRBV30 NA AWSVGGANTGELF
many TRBJ2-2 TRBV30 NA AWSSPRLSLSIVRGELF
few TRBJ1-4 TRBV9 TRBD1 ASSEGDRDEKLF
NA TRBJ2-3 TRBV6-1 NA ASSERDSPRDTQY
NA TRBJ1-6 TRBV4-3 NA ASSQRGEIEYNSPLH
few TRBJ2-3 TRBV19 TRBD2 ASSPRTSGSTDTQY
NA TRBJ2-4 TRBV20-1 TRBD2 SARGEGRMR
NA TRBJ2-2 TRBV27 TRBD1 ASHAGTGNTGELF
NA TRBJ1-1 TRBV5-6 NA ASSLFQDEAF
few TRBJ1-2 TRBV28 NA ASKPGNYGYT
NA TRBJ2-5 TRBV7-8 TRBD2 ASNVRGIAGVETQY
NA TRBJ2-2 TRBV5-1 TRBD2 ASSTRLAGDTGELF
NA TRBJ1-2 TRBV3-1/TRBV3-2 NA ASSQAASGGYT
NA TRBJ2-7 TRBV3-1/TRBV3-2 NA ASSQGRLGEQY
NA TRBJ1-2 TRBV6-6 TRBD1 ASSNRGYGYT
once TRBJ2-2 TRBV12-3/TRBV12-4 NA ASSFVGDGELF
NA TRBJ2-2 TRBV11-2 TRBD1 ASSPVTGGNTGELF
NA TRBJ2-7 TRBV28 TRBD1 ASSFVGQGVHEQY
NA TRBJ2-1 TRBV18 TRBD1 ASSPSGTGAEEQF
NA TRBJ2-7 TRBV6-2/TRBV6-3 NA ASSPTGGPYEQY
NA TRBJ1-5 TRBV28 TRBD1 ASSLVGQGNQPQH
NA TRBJ2-5 TRBV28 TRBD2 ASTGTSGGGTQY
NA TRBJ1-2 TRBV30 NA AWSRGWRGYT
NA TRBJ2-5 TRBV28 NA ASSLLVGAQETQY
NA TRBJ1-2 TRBV7-8 NA ASSLVVTQGNYGYT
NA TRBJ2-3 TRBV5-1 TRBD1 ASSLPEGAGTDTQY
NA TRBJ2-1 TRBV6-6 NA ASTGTPGSYNEQF
once TRBJ2-1 TRBV5-1 TRBD2 ASSSWTSGIRNYNEQF
NA TRBJ2-1 TRBV7-6 TRBD1 ASSRLQGVYNEQF
NA TRBJ1-5 TRBV5-5 NA ASSLGVQVHQPQH
NA TRBJ2-1 TRBV14 NA ASSQFRSPYNEQF
NA TRBJ2-1 TRBV9 TRBD2 ASSVTTSGRASIGEQF
NA TRBJ1-4 TRBV6-2/TRBV6-3 TRBD1 ASSYRGRDEKLF
once TRBJ2-5 TRBV19 NA ARIKTQY